These 21 T cell receptor beta chains originate from one sample sequenced in a study of radiotherapy plus CTLA-4 blockade in lung cancer. Clones were read by immunoSEQ multiplex PCR, and TCRdb kept only the in-frame ones, dropping some. The profile covers about 49,000 clones, with roughly 81% appearing a single time and 25% to 30% taken by the ten largest. Material: peripheral blood, obtained from a patient treated with radiotherapy plus ipilimumab. These receptors all stem from a human donor with non-small cell lung cancer whose response to radiotherapy plus ipilimumab could not be evaluated.

This clone is medium-sized within its sample. The V and J genes are TRBV30 and TRBJ2-7; 9 bases fit TRBD2. CDR3 length: 15 residues. The ends lost 3 bases at V and 5 bases at J; junction bases unmatched: 11. Germline assignment: CDR1 GTSNPN and CDR2 SVGIG (reference sequence). Here the CDR3 reads CAWSNGLSGRNEQYF. The DNA of the CDR3 is TGTGCCTGGAGCAATGGACTCAGCGGGAGGAACGAGCAGTACTTC.

This chain connects TRBV27 to TRBJ1-1; tentative D call: TRBD1 (5 bases). V was shortened by 5 bases and J by 1 base, with 11 bases between the two germline ends. This CDR3 contains 14 residues. Germline V gives CDR1 MNHEY, CDR2 SMNVEV (reference sequence). This CDR3 reads CASSRLQGNTEAFF. The CDR3 nucleotides read TGTGCCAGCAGTCGCCTCCAGGGGAACACTGAAGCTTTCTTT.

A single count supports this clone. The chain joins TRBV9 to TRBJ1-1; 8 nucleotides line up with TRBD1. V shed 1 base, J shed 0 bases, and the junction held 5 bases outside the gene matches. Germline values: CDR1 SGDLS, CDR2 YYNGEE. This CDR3 spans 16 amino acids. CDR3 nucleotides: TGTGCCAGCAGCGTAAACCCGGACAGGGTGAACACTGAAGCTTTCTTT. Its protein product is CASSVNPDRVNTEAFF.

The gene calls are TRBV9 and TRBJ2-3; TRBD1 might be the D (6 bases). V was clipped by 2 bases and J by 2 bases, with 9 bases between them. Germline assignment: CDR1 SGDLS and CDR2 YYNGEE. The CDR3 loop spans 14 amino acids. CDR3 in amino acids: CASSVTGSTDTQYF. CDR3 in DNA: TGTGCCAGCAGCGTCACAGGGTCCACAGATACGCAGTATTTT.

This clone was picked up one time. This chain uses TRBV9 with TRBJ2-1, with D maybe TRBD1 (6 bases). Per germline, CDR1 SGDLS and CDR2 YYNGEE. CDR3 length: 15 amino acids. V shed 0 bases and J shed 1 base, with 8 bases lying between them. CDR3: CASSVVGTSYNEQFF. As DNA, the CDR3 is TGTGCCAGCAGCGTAGTGGGGACATCCTACAATGAGCAGTTCTTC. Complete variable domain (other parts from reference TRBV9 and TRBJ2-1): DSGVTQTPKHLITATGQRVTLRCSPRSGDLSVYWYQQSLDQGLQFLIQYYNGEERAKGNILERFSAQQFPDLHSELNLSSLELGDSALYFCASSVVGTSYNEQFFGPGTRLTVL.

The chain recombines TRBV11-2 with TRBJ2-1, with D hard to call. The V end was cut by 7 bases, the J end by 2 bases, with 18 bases between. The CDR3 is 16 amino acids. CDR1 is SGHAT and CDR2 is FQNNGV in the germline V gene. The CDR3 region is CASTPQFIHAYNEQFF. The CDR3 region has the DNA TGTGCCAGCACCCCCCAATTTATACACGCCTACAATGAGCAGTTCTTC.

This rearrangement joins TRBV28 to TRBJ1-1; possibly TRBD1 for D (5 bases). Trimming pared 6 bases from V and 0 bases from J, leaving 17 bases between. In germline, CDR1 is MDHEN, CDR2 SYDVKM. The CDR3 is 16 amino acids. This chain's CDR3 is CASSLLTRAVNTEAFF. The CDR3 DNA is TGTGCCAGCAGCTTGTTGACCAGGGCAGTGAACACTGAAGCTTTCTTT.

V gene TRBV29-1 combines with J gene TRBJ2-5, with a possible D match to TRBD2 (7 bases). Germline assignment: CDR1 SQVTM and CDR2 ANQGSEA. V was cut by 2 bases and J by 4 bases, with 17 bases left in between. CDR3 size: 15 residues. The CDR3 sequence: CSVERGWGGGETQYF. CDR3 DNA: TGCAGCGTTGAAAGGGGGTGGGGGGGCGGAGAGACCCAGTACTTC.

The CDR3: CASSLRGMEGYTF. The CDR3 DNA sequence: TGTGCCAGCAGTTTAAGGGGTATGGAGGGCTACACCTTC. This chain uses TRBV27 with TRBJ1-2; weak D call: TRBD1 (5 bases). CDR1 and CDR2 (germline): MNHEY, SMNVEV (reference sequence). This CDR3 is built from 13 residues. The V gene lost 2 bases and the J gene lost 8 bases, with 12 bases spanning the gap.

In this sample, this clone turned up once. The gene calls are TRBV7-9 and TRBJ2-1; maybe TRBD2 (5 bases). Germline CDR1 and CDR2: SEHNR and FQNEAQ (reference sequence). This CDR3 is built from 18 residues. V was cut by 4 bases and J by 5 bases, with 24 bases left in between. The CDR3 bases are TGTGCCAGCAGCTCACGAACCCTAGCCATCCTTGCCGACAATGAGCAGTTCTTC. Encoded protein: CASSSRTLAILADNEQFF.

The chain combines TRBV11-3 with TRBJ1-4, with unresolved D. The CDR3 length is 16 residues. Germline V lookup: CDR1 SGHNT, CDR2 YENEEA. Between the trimmed V and J ends, which lost 5 bases and 8 bases, there was a span of 21 bases. The chain's CDR3 is CASSASLRRAEEKLFF. DNA for the CDR3: TGTGCCAGCAGCGCCAGCCTTCGCCGAGCGGAAGAAAAACTGTTTTTT.

The V and J genes are TRBV19 and TRBJ1-4; maybe TRBD1 (5 bases). With 4 bases removed from V and 7 bases from J, the gap between germline ends came to 7 bases. The CDR3 consists of 12 residues. Germline V CDR1 and CDR2: LNHDA, SQIVND (reference sequence). The CDR3 DNA is TGTGCCAGTAGTAGGAGGGGTGAAAAACTGTTTTTT. This gives the protein CASSRRGEKLFF.

The J gene is TRBJ2-1, the V gene TRBV27; the match to TRBD1 covers 9 bases. V was clipped by 1 base and J by 5 bases; unmatched bases: 9. Germline V gene sequence: CDR1 MNHEY, CDR2 SMNVEV (reference sequence). This CDR3 contains 17 residues. The CDR3 DNA follows: TGTGCCAGCAGTTTATTAGATTGGGGACAGGGCAACAATGAGCAGTTCTTC. It yields the protein CASSLLDWGQGNNEQFF.

The rearrangement uses TRBV5-1 and TRBJ2-3, with a possible D match to TRBD1 (7 bases). The V end was cut by 3 bases, the J end by 3 bases, with 17 bases between. Per the germline V gene, CDR1 is SGHRS and CDR2 is YFSETQ. The CDR3 sequence is 16 residues long. For the CDR3, the DNA is TGCGCCAGCAGCTGGAGGGGACAGTTGGCTACAGATACGCAGTATTTT. Its protein product is CASSWRGQLATDTQYF. The complete variable domain, with remaining parts taken from reference TRBV5-1 and TRBJ2-3, reads KAGVTQTPRYLIKTRGQQVTLSCSPISGHRSVSWYQQTPGQGLQFLFEYFSETQRNKGNFPGRFSGRQFSNSRSEMNVSTLELGDSALYLCASSWRGQLATDTQYFGPGTRLTVL.

The V and J genes are TRBV7-3 and TRBJ2-7, with D possibly TRBD1 on 8 matching bases. This CDR3 has 14 amino acids. Trimming stripped 5 bases from V and 2 bases from J, with 13 bases between. CDR1 is SGHTA, CDR2 FQGTGA, per germline. The CDR3 spells CASSPTGGAYEQYF. The CDR3 bases are TGTGCCAGCAGCCCCACAGGGGGGGCCTACGAGCAGTACTTC.

The J gene is TRBJ2-3, the V gene TRBV6-1; unclear D gene. The germline gives CDR1 MNHNS, CDR2 SASEGT. This CDR3 has 13 amino acids. V was clipped by 6 bases and J by 2 bases, with 9 bases between them. CDR3: CASSDSPTDTQYF. The CDR3 DNA sequence: TGTGCCAGCAGCGATAGTCCCACAGATACGCAGTATTTT.

The chain is built from TRBV11-2 and TRBJ1-4; 7 nucleotides match TRBD1. The CDR3 is 15 residues long. V lost 5 bases, J lost 7 bases, and 10 bases stayed unmatched. Looked up from germline, CDR1 is SGHAT and CDR2 is FQNNGV. CDR3 in DNA: TGTGCCAGCAGCCCAGGGGGGAGACAACGTGAAAAACTGTTTTTT. Protein sequence: CASSPGGRQREKLFF.

V gene TRBV6-6 combines with J gene TRBJ2-7; 11 bases are shared with TRBD2. V was pared by 5 bases and J by 4 bases, with 7 bases of the junction left unmatched. The CDR3 is 15 amino acids. CDR1 MNHNY and CDR2 SVGAGI come from the germline V gene (reference sequence). The CDR3: CASSPRLAGQYEQYF. The DNA of the CDR3 is TGTGCCAGCAGTCCCCGACTAGCGGGACAGTACGAGCAGTACTTC.

The chain employs TRBV4-3 and TRBJ2-4; weak D call: TRBD2 (6 bases). Germline values: CDR1 LGHNA, CDR2 YSLEER. The CDR3 spans 15 residues. V was cut by 0 bases and J by 9 bases, with 15 bases left in between. CDR3: CASSQELDMGGIQYF. As DNA, the CDR3 is TGCGCCAGCAGCCAAGAACTGGACATGGGGGGCATTCAGTACTTC.

The V and J genes are TRBV5-1 and TRBJ1-5, with D unresolved. The CDR3 runs to 13 residues. Trimming left V 4 bases short and J 0 bases short, with 5 bases between. In germline, CDR1 is SGHRS, CDR2 YFSETQ. DNA for the CDR3: TGCGCCAGCAGCCCAAATAGCAATCAGCCCCAGCATTTT. This sequence encodes CASSPNSNQPQHF. The full variable domain, in which reference TRBV5-1 and TRBJ1-5 provide the parts outside the CDR3, is KAGVTQTPRYLIKTRGQQVTLSCSPISGHRSVSWYQQTPGQGLQFLFEYFSETQRNKGNFPGRFSGRQFSNSRSEMNVSTLELGDSALYLCASSPNSNQPQHFGDGTRLSIL.

The chain carries TRBV11-2 and TRBJ2-3; a weak D match, TRBD1 (5 bases). CDR3 size: 17 residues. V was clipped by 0 bases and J by 3 bases, with 16 bases between them. The germline CDR1 and CDR2 sequences are SGHAT and FQNNGV. CDR3 sequence (DNA): TGTGCCAGCAGCTTAGAGGGCAGGGTGGTAAGGACAGATACGCAGTATTTT. Its protein is CASSLEGRVVRTDTQYF.